This entry describes one T cell receptor (beta chain). Data came from immunoSEQ multiplex PCR; TCRdb stores just in-frame clones and leaves some out. The repertoire holds more than 45,000 clones, approximately 91% seen once, with approximately 9.2% in the top ten. The data originate from a study of blood T cell repertoires in COVID-19. The germline V and J ends were trimmed by 8 bases and 2 bases, with 12 bases remaining between them. Germline CDR1 SNHLY, CDR2 FYNNEI. The CDR3 is 13 amino acids. The sequenced material came from peripheral blood. J is TRBJ1-1 and V is TRBV2; tentative D call: TRBD1 (5 bases). This clonotype originated in a woman between 65 and 79 years old with active COVID-19. The CDR3 sequence: CASGPTANTEAFF. The CDR3 bases are TGTGCCAGCGGGCCGACAGCCAACACTGAAGCTTTCTTT.